Listed below are T cell receptor beta chains from one sample, sequenced in a study of T cell changes during pregnancy in multiple sclerosis. Only in-frame clones appear in the TCRdb table, and some are missing; sequencing was by immunoSEQ multiplex PCR. The repertoire holds 65,000 to 90,000 clones, with over 80% as singletons. This specimen consisted of peripheral blood, obtained in the third trimester of pregnancy. The receptors were gathered from a female donor in good health, enrolled as a control in a pregnancy study. Both conserved end residues are part of each CDR3. A D gene is named only where the DNA matches it firmly. The listing skips clone size in some rows; elsewhere it reads once, few, many or a size class.

j_call v_call cdr3_length clone_size d_call cdr3_nt cdr3_aa
TRBJ2-3 TRBV18 14 once TRBD1 TGTGCCAGCTCACCCGGGACAGGGGTTAATACGCAGTATTTT CASSPGTGVNTQYF
TRBJ1-2 TRBV7-2 14 - - TGTGCCAGCAGCTCCTTCCAGGGGTACTATGGCTACACCTTC CASSSFQGYYGYTF
TRBJ1-6 TRBV7-2 14 - - TGTGCCAGCAGCTCCACGACAGGTGGATCACCCCTCCACTTT CASSSTTGGSPLHF
TRBJ1-1 TRBV4-1 14 - - TGCGCCAGCAGCCAAGATGCGGTGAACACTGAAGCTTTCTTT CASSQDAVNTEAFF
TRBJ1-6 TRBV6-4 15 - TRBD1 TGTGCCAGCAGTGATCCTGGACAGGTAGGGTCACCCCTCCACTTT CASSDPGQVGSPLHF
TRBJ2-7 TRBV28 13 - - TGTGCCAGCAGCCATCGGACAACCTACGAGCAGTACTTC CASSHRTTYEQYF
TRBJ2-2 TRBV11-2 16 - - TGTGCCAGCAGCTTCCAGACAGAAATAGAAGCCGGGGAGCTGTTTTTT CASSFQTEIEAGELFF
TRBJ2-4 TRBV4-1 14 - - TGCGCCAGCAGCCAGGAGTTAGCCAAAAACATTCAGTACTTC CASSQELAKNIQYF
TRBJ2-5 TRBV18 15 - TRBD2 TGTGCCAGCTCACCATCGGGACTAGCGGGAGAGACCCAGTACTTC CASSPSGLAGETQYF
TRBJ2-2 TRBV18 15 - TRBD2 TGTGCCAGCTCATCTCGACTAGCGGAAGGCGGGGAGCTGTTTTTT CASSSRLAEGGELFF
TRBJ1-1 TRBV4-1 14 - - TGCGCCAGCAGCCAAGATCCCATTAACACTGAAGCTTTCTTT CASSQDPINTEAFF
TRBJ1-5 TRBV6-4 15 - - TGTGCCAGCAGCGTGACAGGAGCAAGCAATCAGCCCCAGCATTTT CASSVTGASNQPQHF
TRBJ1-1 TRBV19 17 - - TGTGCCAGTAGTGAATATCTAGCCCTCAGGAGAAGTACTGAAGCTTTCTTT CASSEYLALRRSTEAFF
TRBJ1-2 TRBV28 14 - - TGTGCCAGCAAAAGAGGCAGTACTAACTATGGCTACACCTTC CASKRGSTNYGYTF
TRBJ1-1 TRBV27 15 - - TGTGCCAGCAGTCCCGTTAGAGGGTTGAACACTGAAGCTTTCTTT CASSPVRGLNTEAFF
TRBJ2-5 TRBV11-2 15 - - TGTGCCAGCAGCTTAAGTCTGCGGGGAGAAGAGACCCAGTACTTC CASSLSLRGEETQYF
TRBJ2-3 TRBV9 16 once TRBD2 TGTGCCAGCAGCGTAGGGGTGGGAGGGCAGCCAGATACGCAGTATTTT CASSVGVGGQPDTQYF
TRBJ2-1 TRBV9 19 - TRBD2 TGTGCCAGCAGCGTAGGTCCGGTGGCTAGCGGGAGATCCTACAATGAGCAGTTCTTC CASSVGPVASGRSYNEQFF
TRBJ2-7 TRBV19 13 once - TGTGCCAGTAGTGAACCGGGCCAGGGGGAGCAGTACTTC CASSEPGQGEQYF
TRBJ2-1 TRBV2 15 - - TGTGCCAGCAGTGGGGGCATTGCTGGGGTCGATGAGCAGTTCTTC CASSGGIAGVDEQFF
TRBJ2-1 TRBV4-2 16 - - TGTGCCAGCAGCCAAGATGTTTTAGCGCCATACAATGAGCAGTTCTTC CASSQDVLAPYNEQFF
TRBJ2-3 TRBV7-2 14 - - TGTGCCAGCAGCTTATCTGGAGCAGTTGATACGCAGTATTTT CASSLSGAVDTQYF
TRBJ2-7 TRBV5-4 16 - TRBD2 TGTGCCAGCAGCTTGGATGCGACTAGCGGGAGTTACGAGCAGTACTTC CASSLDATSGSYEQYF
TRBJ2-5 TRBV7-2 13 - - TGTGCCAGCAGCTTCTCAGCGCTCGAGACCCAGTACTTC CASSFSALETQYF
TRBJ1-1 TRBV5-1 14 - - TGCGCCAGCAGCTTGTATTCCGGGAACACTGAAGCTTTCTTT CASSLYSGNTEAFF
TRBJ2-7 TRBV7-2 15 - TRBD2 TGTGCCAGCAGCTTAAGGGGAGGGCAGAGTGGAGAGCAGTACTTC CASSLRGGQSGEQYF
TRBJ2-1 TRBV4-1 15 - TRBD2 TGCGCCAGCAGCCCTCCGGGACTAGCGGGGGGGGAGCAGTTCTTC CASSPPGLAGGEQFF
TRBJ1-2 TRBV18 14 - - TGTGCCAGCTCACGGGAGGCGAGCCTCTATGGCTACACCTTC CASSREASLYGYTF
TRBJ2-1 TRBV4-3 16 - TRBD1 TGCGCCAGCAGCCAAGTCCCCCGGACAGGGGTCAATGAGCAGTTCTTC CASSQVPRTGVNEQFF
TRBJ2-4 TRBV10-3 14 few TRBD1 TGTGCCACCGACGAAGGACAGGGACGGAACATTCAGTACTTC CATDEGQGRNIQYF
TRBJ2-7 TRBV19 13 - - TGTGCCAGTAGGGGCCTATCTCCTAACGAGCAGTACTTC CASRGLSPNEQYF
TRBJ1-2 TRBV7-9 16 - - TGTGCCAGCAGCTTCCCGATCGACGACAGGAAGAATGGCTACACCTTC CASSFPIDDRKNGYTF
TRBJ2-1 TRBV19 13 - - TGTGCCAGTAGTTTATCCTCCTACAATGAGCAGTTCTTC CASSLSSYNEQFF
TRBJ1-4 TRBV6-5 16 - - TGTGCCAGCAGTTCGCCAAACAGGGAAAACAATGAAAAACTGTTTTTT CASSSPNRENNEKLFF